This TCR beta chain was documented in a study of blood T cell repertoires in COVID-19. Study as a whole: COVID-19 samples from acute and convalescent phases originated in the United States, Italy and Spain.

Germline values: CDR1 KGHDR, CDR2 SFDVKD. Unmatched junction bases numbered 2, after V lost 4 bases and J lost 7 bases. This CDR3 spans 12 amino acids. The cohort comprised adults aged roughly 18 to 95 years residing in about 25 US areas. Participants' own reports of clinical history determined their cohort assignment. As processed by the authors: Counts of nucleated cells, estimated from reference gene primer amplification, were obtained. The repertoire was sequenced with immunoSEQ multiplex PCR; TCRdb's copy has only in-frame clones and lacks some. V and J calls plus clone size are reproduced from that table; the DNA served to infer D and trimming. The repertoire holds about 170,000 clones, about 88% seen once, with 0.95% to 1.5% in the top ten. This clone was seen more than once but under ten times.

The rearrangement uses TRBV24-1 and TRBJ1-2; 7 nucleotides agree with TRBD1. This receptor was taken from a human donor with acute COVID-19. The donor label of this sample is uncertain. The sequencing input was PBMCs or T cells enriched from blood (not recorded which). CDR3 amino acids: CATSEQGSGYTF. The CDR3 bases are TGTGCCACCAGTGAACAGGGGAGTGGCTACACCTTC.